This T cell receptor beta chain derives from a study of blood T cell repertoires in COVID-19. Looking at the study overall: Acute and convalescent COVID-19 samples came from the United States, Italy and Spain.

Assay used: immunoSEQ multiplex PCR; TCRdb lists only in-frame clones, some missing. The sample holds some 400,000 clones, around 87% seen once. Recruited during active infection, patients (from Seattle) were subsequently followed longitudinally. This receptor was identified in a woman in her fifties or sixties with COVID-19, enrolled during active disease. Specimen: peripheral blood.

The CDR3 coding sequence is TGTGCCAGCAGCTCACAAAGGGACTACTCCTACGAGCAGTACTTC. This encodes CASSSQRDYSYEQYF. The chain links TRBV28 to TRBJ2-7, with 7 bases lining up with TRBD2. V trimming: 6 bases; J trimming: 0 bases; junction bases outside the gene matches: 8. The CDR3 is 15 amino acids. In germline, CDR1 is MDHEN, CDR2 SYDVKM.